One and the same sample provided the 29 T cell receptor beta chains below, sequenced in a study of T cell responses to AZD1222 COVID-19 vaccine. Libraries were prepared by immunoSEQ multiplex PCR; TCRdb keeps only in-frame clonotypes and omits some of them. In the table there are 45,000 to 55,000 clones, approximately 79% of which are singletons. This material consisted of peripheral blood, taken on day 0 of AZD1222 vaccination. These receptors were collected from an adult in good health.

The chain employs TRBV28 and TRBJ1-5; D remains unclear. CDR3 length: 15 amino acids. The V end was cut by 5 bases, the J end by 5 bases, with 16 bases between. The germline gives CDR1 MDHEN, CDR2 SYDVKM. The CDR3, as DNA: TGTGCCAGCAGTCCGGCGGACCGAGACTATCAGCCCCAGCATTTT. As protein: CASSPADRDYQPQHF. Complete variable domain (other parts from reference TRBV28 and TRBJ1-5): DVKVTQSSRYLVKRTGEKVFLECVQDMDHENMFWYRQDPGLGLRLIYFSYDVKMKEKGDIPEGYSVSREKKERFSLILESASTNQTSMYLCASSPADRDYQPQHFGDGTRLSIL.

The chain has TRBV30 and TRBJ1-2, with TRBD1 identical over 7 bases. Germline lookup yields CDR1 GTSNPN and CDR2 SVGIG (reference sequence). V was clipped by 3 bases and J by 4 bases; unmatched bases: 2. This CDR3 comprises 12 residues. The CDR3 DNA follows: TGTGCCTGGAGCGGGGACAGCTATGGCTACACCTTC. Amino acid sequence: CAWSGDSYGYTF.

The chain combines TRBV7-2 with TRBJ1-1; 7 positions agree with TRBD1. The junction had 8 bases not matched to a gene; V was cut back by 5 bases and J by 2 bases. Germline V gene sequence: CDR1 SGHTA, CDR2 FQGNSA. The CDR3 contains 15 residues. CDR3 nucleotides: TGTGCCAGCAGCGTCGCCGGGACAGCAAACACTGAAGCTTTCTTT. This encodes CASSVAGTANTEAFF.

This chain's CDR3 is CAISKQGEETQYF. In DNA form, the CDR3 reads TGTGCCATCAGTAAACAGGGGGAAGAGACCCAGTACTTC. The gene calls are TRBV10-3 and TRBJ2-5; 8 nucleotides match TRBD1. The germline gives CDR1 ENHRY, CDR2 SYGVKD. The V segment lost 5 bases and the J segment 3 bases; nucleotides outside the gene matches: 2. The CDR3 sequence is 13 residues long.

This chain connects TRBV6-6 to TRBJ1-2; 7 bases agree with TRBD1. CDR3 length equals 14 residues. Germline CDR1 reads MNHNY; CDR2 reads SVGAGI (reference sequence). After removal of 7 bases from V and 4 bases from J, the junction contained 9 bases not matched to a gene. CDR3 DNA sequence: TGTGCCAGCAACAGACAGGGAGGAAGCTATGGCTACACCTTC. Protein product: CASNRQGGSYGYTF.

A few counts support this clone. This chain links TRBV6-6 with TRBJ2-7; TRBD1 or TRBD2 may be the D gene (5 bases each). The CDR3 consists of 15 residues. Trimming removed 4 bases from V and 4 bases from J, with 17 bases in between. Germline V CDR1 and CDR2: MNHNY, SVGAGI (reference sequence). CDR3 in DNA: TGTGCCAGCAGTTTTTTGACAGAGGGTGGGTACGAGCAGTACTTC. It translates to CASSFLTEGGYEQYF.

The V and J genes are TRBV28 and TRBJ1-2; 7 bases match TRBD1. The ends lost 7 bases at V and 0 bases at J; junction bases unmatched: 5. This CDR3 spans 14 amino acids. The germline V gene encodes CDR1 MDHEN and CDR2 SYDVKM. The CDR3 loop is CASIRDRANYGYTF. CDR3 in DNA: TGTGCCAGCATTCGGGACAGAGCTAACTATGGCTACACCTTC.

V gene TRBV7-2 combines with J gene TRBJ1-2; no clear D gene. V was cut by 5 bases and J by 4 bases, with 17 bases left in between. The CDR3 runs 15 residues. CDR1 and CDR2 (germline): SGHTA, FQGNSA. The CDR3 sequence is CASSQTDSSSYGYTF. CDR3 nucleotides: TGTGCCAGCAGCCAGACCGACTCCTCGAGCTATGGCTACACCTTC. Full variable domain (rest looked up from reference TRBV7-2 and TRBJ1-2): GAGVSQSPSNKVTEKGKDVELRCDPISGHTALYWYRQSLGQGLEFLIYFQGNSAPDKSGLPSDRFSAERTGGSVSTLTIQRTQQEDSAVYLCASSQTDSSSYGYTFGSGTRLTVV.

This clone was detected only a few times. The rearrangement uses TRBV28 and TRBJ1-4; D may be TRBD1 (5 bases). The CDR3 consists of 18 residues. The germline CDR1 and CDR2 sequences are MDHEN and SYDVKM. Trimming shortened V by 1 base and J by 4 bases, and 19 bases separated the two germline ends. This CDR3 reads CASSLFRARPQNNEKLFF. For the CDR3, the DNA is TGTGCCAGCAGTTTATTCAGGGCCCGCCCGCAGAATAATGAAAAACTGTTTTTT.

The rearrangement links TRBV7-2 to TRBJ1-2; 9 nucleotides line up with TRBD1. The ends lost 5 bases at V and 4 bases at J; junction bases unmatched: 5. The CDR3 length is 14 residues. Germline V lookup: CDR1 SGHTA, CDR2 FQGNSA. CDR3 coding DNA: TGTGCCAGCAGCCAACAGGGGGCGAGCTATGGCTACACCTTC. It specifies CASSQQGASYGYTF.

The chain has TRBV5-4 and TRBJ2-3; 9 bases are shared with TRBD1. V dropped 2 bases and J dropped 6; count of bases not matched to a gene: 4. Germline V lookup: CDR1 SGHNT, CDR2 YYREEE (reference sequence). There are 14 residues in the CDR3. Written as DNA, the CDR3 is TGTGCCAGCAGCTTAAGGACAGGGGTGGATACGCAGTATTTT. Translating it yields CASSLRTGVDTQYF.

The chain is built from TRBV7-9 and TRBJ1-6, with D possibly being TRBD1 (6 bases). V gave up 6 bases and J gave up 3 bases, with 12 bases separating them. Germline CDR1 reads SEHNR; CDR2 reads FQNEAQ (reference sequence). The CDR3 has 15 residues. This chain's CDR3 is CASSSSRGYNSPLHF. The CDR3 coding sequence is TGTGCCAGCAGTTCAAGCAGGGGCTATAATTCACCCCTCCACTTT.

The chain employs TRBV6-6 and TRBJ1-5; D is perhaps TRBD1 (5 bases). V lost 2 bases to trimming and J lost 6 bases, with 11 bases between them. Germline assignment: CDR1 MNHNY and CDR2 SVGAGI (reference sequence). This CDR3 region has 14 residues. In DNA, the CDR3 is TGTGCCAGCAGTTACACTGGGGCCGGTCAGCCCCAGCATTTT. Translation: CASSYTGAGQPQHF.

The chain carries TRBV10-1 and TRBJ2-7, with D perhaps TRBD2 (5 bases). CDR1 and CDR2 from the germline V gene are WNHNN and SYGVQD (reference sequence). This CDR3 has 15 amino acids. Trimming took 2 bases from V and 0 from J, leaving 11 bases between them. CDR3 coding DNA: TGCGCCAGCAGTGAGAAGAGGGAAAGCTCCTACGAGCAGTACTTC. This sequence encodes CASSEKRESSYEQYF.

This sequence joins TRBV6-1 and TRBJ2-5, with TRBD2 identical over 10 bases. This CDR3 has 16 residues. The V gene's germline CDR1 is MNHNS and CDR2 SASEGT. V was clipped by 1 base and J by 4 bases; unmatched bases: 6. The chain's CDR3 is CASSEGLLAGVETQYF. The CDR3 DNA follows: TGTGCCAGCAGTGAAGGCCTCCTAGCGGGAGTAGAGACCCAGTACTTC.

CDR3 nucleotide sequence: TGTGCCAGCAGTGCGGGAGTGGGAGCGAACTACAATGAGCAGTTCTTC. Translating gives CASSAGVGANYNEQFF. The chain is built from TRBV6-1 and TRBJ2-1; maybe TRBD2 (6 bases). CDR1 and CDR2 from the germline V gene are MNHNS and SASEGT. The CDR3 contains 16 residues. Between the trimmed V and J ends, which lost 4 bases and 3 bases, there was a span of 16 bases.

In this sample, this clone turned up once. The V gene is TRBV4-3, the J gene TRBJ2-5, with 9 nucleotides matching TRBD2. V dropped 3 bases and J dropped 1; count of bases not matched to a gene: 6. Per germline, CDR1 LGHNA and CDR2 YSLEER. CDR3 length equals 16 residues. CDR3 protein: CASSHPQRGVQETQYF. The CDR3 bases are TGCGCCAGCAGCCACCCCCAGCGGGGGGTCCAAGAGACCCAGTACTTC.

The V call is TRBV11-3, the J call TRBJ1-5; D perhaps matches TRBD1 (6 bases). Germline values: CDR1 SGHNT, CDR2 YENEEA. The length of the CDR3 is 16 residues. Trimming took 3 bases from V and 2 from J, leaving 14 bases between them. CDR3 residues: CASSFHREKRNQPQHF. CDR3 sequence (DNA): TGTGCCAGCAGCTTCCACAGGGAGAAGCGCAATCAGCCCCAGCATTTT.

The chain joins TRBV19 to TRBJ2-3; D gene ambiguous. The V gene lost 8 bases and the J gene lost 4 bases, with 16 bases spanning the gap. This CDR3 has 14 amino acids. Germline V lookup: CDR1 LNHDA, CDR2 SQIVND (reference sequence). The CDR3 DNA follows: TGTGCCAGTGCCCCGGAATTCGCGTCAGATACGCAGTATTTT. Translated, it gives CASAPEFASDTQYF. The full variable domain, with the rest looked up from reference TRBV19 and TRBJ2-3, is DGGITQSPKYLFRKEGQNVTLSCEQNLNHDAMYWYRQDPGQGLRLIYYSQIVNDFQKGDIAEGYSVSREKKESFPLTVTSAQKNPTAFYLCASAPEFASDTQYFGPGTRLTVL.

The chain is built from TRBV5-8 and TRBJ2-1, with a possible D match to TRBD1 (5 bases). The length of the CDR3 is 14 residues. V lost 6 bases to trimming and J lost 0 bases, with 10 bases between them. Germline CDR1 is SGHTS and CDR2 is YDEGEE. CDR3 residues: CASNDRSSYNEQFF. DNA for the CDR3: TGTGCCAGCAACGACAGAAGCTCCTACAATGAGCAGTTCTTC.

This rearrangement joins TRBV7-2 to TRBJ2-1; D remains unclear. CDR1 is SGHTA, CDR2 FQGNSA, per germline. The CDR3 is 15 residues long. The ends were cut back, 2 bases at V and 5 bases at J, with 13 bases in the middle. Here the CDR3 DNA reads TGTGCCAGCAGCTTATCTTTCCAGCTTAACAATGAGCAGTTCTTC. The encoded protein is CASSLSFQLNNEQFF.

V is TRBV19 and J is TRBJ2-1; 13 nucleotides align to TRBD2. Germline lookup yields CDR1 LNHDA and CDR2 SQIVND (reference sequence). The CDR3 loop spans 15 amino acids. With V trimmed by 10 bases and J by 6 bases, 9 bases remained unmatched. CDR3 coding DNA: TGTGCCACCCGAGGACTAGCGGGAGCCCCCAATGAGCAGTTCTTC. This translates into CATRGLAGAPNEQFF.

The chain is built from TRBV6-5 and TRBJ2-7, with 11 bases lining up with TRBD2. V was clipped by 6 bases and J by 2 bases; unmatched bases: 6. Germline loops: CDR1 MNHEY, CDR2 SVGAGI. The CDR3 totals 15 residues. CDR3 region: CASRVGTSGTYEQYF. The CDR3, as DNA: TGTGCCAGCAGAGTGGGGACTAGCGGAACCTACGAGCAGTACTTC.

The chain is built from TRBV5-1 and TRBJ1-1, with no clear D. Between the trimmed V and J ends, which lost 0 bases and 1 base, there was a span of 10 bases. Germline CDR1 and CDR2: SGHRS and YFSETQ. The CDR3 spans 15 residues. CDR3 coding DNA: TGCGCCAGCAGCTTGGCAGCTCACACGAACACTGAAGCTTTCTTT. This gives the protein CASSLAAHTNTEAFF.

The genes are TRBV5-8 and TRBJ1-5; D gene uncertain. The CDR3 length is 15 residues. The germline V gene has CDR1 SGHTS and CDR2 YDEGEE. The V end lost 0 bases, the J end lost 0 bases, and 7 bases lay between the germline ends. As DNA, the CDR3 is TGTGCCAGCAGCTTGGGAGTTTATAGCAATCAGCCCCAGCATTTT. Translation: CASSLGVYSNQPQHF.

The V and J genes are TRBV9 and TRBJ2-2, with D unclear. Trimming took 0 bases from V and 7 from J, leaving 7 bases between them. This CDR3 is built from 13 residues. Germline-derived CDR1 and CDR2 are SGDLS and YYNGEE. The CDR3 loop reads CASSVVLGGELFF. The CDR3 bases are TGTGCCAGCAGCGTAGTCCTGGGCGGGGAGCTGTTTTTT.

This clone occurred once. This chain joins TRBV4-2 and TRBJ1-1; D possibly corresponds to TRBD1 (6 bases). The CDR3 has 16 amino acids. Germline loops: CDR1 LGHNA, CDR2 YNFKEQ. V lost 2 bases, J lost 5 bases, and 18 bases lay in between. As DNA, the CDR3 is TGTGCCAGCAGCCAATCGACTACTGATAGGGGGACTGAAGCTTTCTTT. The encoded protein is CASSQSTTDRGTEAFF.

The chain recombines TRBV6-6 with TRBJ2-1; the match to TRBD1 covers 7 bases. Germline values: CDR1 MNHNY, CDR2 SVGAGI (reference sequence). After removal of 6 bases from V and 7 bases from J, the junction contained 3 bases not matched to a gene. CDR3 length equals 12 residues. The CDR3 nucleotides read TGTGCCAGCAGCGAGACAGGGAATGAGCAGTTCTTC. Residues: CASSETGNEQFF.

V usage is TRBV7-9 and J usage is TRBJ1-2, with 7 bases that match TRBD1. Germline CDR1 is SEHNR and CDR2 is FQNEAQ (reference sequence). The CDR3 has 16 amino acids. Trimming removed 0 bases from V and 2 bases from J; junction bases left unmatched: 6. CDR3: CASSLAPGGSNYGYTF. In DNA, the CDR3 is TGTGCCAGCAGCTTAGCGCCAGGGGGTTCAAACTATGGCTACACCTTC.